This T cell receptor (beta chain) was identified in a study of T cell repertoires in cytomegalovirus infection. As concerns this clonotype: What it binds is not known.

TCRdb fed the reads into MiXCR, producing one record per CDR3 protein. The data contain about 830,000 distinct CDR3 sequences, around a third of them singletons. This CDR3 region has 15 residues. Germline lookup yields CDR1 MNHNY and CDR2 SVGAGI (reference sequence). The V gene lost 1 base and the J gene lost 0 bases, with 9 bases spanning the gap. The sample was cultured CD8+ T cells from PBMCs, taken from culture after CMV antigen stimulation. The chain couples TRBV6-6 to TRBJ1-1; possibly TRBD1 for D (6 bases). The clonotype comes from a human donor in good health (CMV status not recorded). Some clones in this sample may be carry-over from other donors' samples. CDR3 in amino acids: CASSYWDTMNTEAFF. Here the CDR3 DNA reads TGTGCCAGCAGTTACTGGGACACCATGAACACTGAAGCTTTCTTT.